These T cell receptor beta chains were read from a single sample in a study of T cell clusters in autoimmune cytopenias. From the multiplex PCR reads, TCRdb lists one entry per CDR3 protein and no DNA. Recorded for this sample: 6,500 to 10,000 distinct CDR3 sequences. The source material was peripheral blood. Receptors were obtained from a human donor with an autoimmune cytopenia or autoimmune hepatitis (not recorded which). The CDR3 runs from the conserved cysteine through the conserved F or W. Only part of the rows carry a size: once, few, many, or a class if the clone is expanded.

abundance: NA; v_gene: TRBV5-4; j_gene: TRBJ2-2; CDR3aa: CASSIRGGLRPGELFF
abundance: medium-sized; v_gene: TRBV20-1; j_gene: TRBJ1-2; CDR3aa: CSARDPGLALGYTF
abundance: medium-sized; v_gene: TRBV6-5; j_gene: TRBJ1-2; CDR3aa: CASSYGRGYGYTF
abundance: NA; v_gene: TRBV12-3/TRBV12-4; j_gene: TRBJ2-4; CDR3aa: CASSEARERGIQYF
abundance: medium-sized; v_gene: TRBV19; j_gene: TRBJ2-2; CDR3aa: CASMVLRHPGELFF
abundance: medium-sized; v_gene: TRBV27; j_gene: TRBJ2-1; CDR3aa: CASSLSPAGTGLPQFF
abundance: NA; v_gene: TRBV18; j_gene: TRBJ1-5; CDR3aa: CASSPPGVASGNQPQHF
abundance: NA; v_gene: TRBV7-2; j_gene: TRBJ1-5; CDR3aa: CASSLAIGNQPQHF
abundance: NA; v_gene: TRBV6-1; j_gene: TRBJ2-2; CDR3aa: CASRGRAANTGELFF
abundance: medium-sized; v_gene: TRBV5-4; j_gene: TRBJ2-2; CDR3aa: CASSSGRNTGELFF
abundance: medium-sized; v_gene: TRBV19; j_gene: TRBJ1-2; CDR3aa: CASSIQDRIYGYTF
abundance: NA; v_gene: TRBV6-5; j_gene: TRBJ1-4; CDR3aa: CASSYSKGVNEKLFF
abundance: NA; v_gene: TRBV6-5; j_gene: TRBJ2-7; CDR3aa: CASSYDSLYEQYF
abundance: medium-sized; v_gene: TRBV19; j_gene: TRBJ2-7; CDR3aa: CASSPSPGTGTSEQYF
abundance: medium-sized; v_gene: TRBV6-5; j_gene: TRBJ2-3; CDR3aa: CASRGASNTDTQYF
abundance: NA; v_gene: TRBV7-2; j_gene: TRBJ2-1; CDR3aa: CASSSEGGHNEQFF
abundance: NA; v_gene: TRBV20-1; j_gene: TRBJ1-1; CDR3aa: CSARDKGVGFAEAFF
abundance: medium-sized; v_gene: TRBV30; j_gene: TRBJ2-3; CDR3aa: CAWGKGTDTQYF
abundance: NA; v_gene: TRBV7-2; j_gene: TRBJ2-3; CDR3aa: CASSLEKTSGSTDTQYF
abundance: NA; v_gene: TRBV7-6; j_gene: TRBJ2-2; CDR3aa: CASSLRSLAPNTGELFF
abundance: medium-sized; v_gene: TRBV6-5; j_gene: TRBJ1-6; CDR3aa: CASRPTGNSPLHF
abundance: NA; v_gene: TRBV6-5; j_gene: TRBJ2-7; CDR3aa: CASSESGGASEQYF
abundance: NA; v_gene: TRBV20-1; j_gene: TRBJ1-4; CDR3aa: CSARDGGAEEKLFF
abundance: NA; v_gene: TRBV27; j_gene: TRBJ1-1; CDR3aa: CASSRRGQGANEAFF
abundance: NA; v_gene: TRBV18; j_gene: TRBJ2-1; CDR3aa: CASSPPPGYNEQFF
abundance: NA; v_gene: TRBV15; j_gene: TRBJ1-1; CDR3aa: CATSPRTGPTEAFF
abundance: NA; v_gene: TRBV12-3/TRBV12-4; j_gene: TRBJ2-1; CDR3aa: CASSWTRARNYNEQFF
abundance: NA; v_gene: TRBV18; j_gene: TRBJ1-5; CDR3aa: CASSSVGRDQPQHF
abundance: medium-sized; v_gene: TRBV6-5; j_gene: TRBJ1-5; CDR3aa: CASRISGRSQPQHF
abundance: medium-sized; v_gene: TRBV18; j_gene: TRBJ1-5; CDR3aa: CASSSGRQNQPQHF
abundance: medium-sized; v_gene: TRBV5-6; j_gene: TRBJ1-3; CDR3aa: CASSFGESGNTIYF
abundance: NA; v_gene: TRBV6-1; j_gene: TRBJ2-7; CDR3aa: CASSPRGQGAGEQYF
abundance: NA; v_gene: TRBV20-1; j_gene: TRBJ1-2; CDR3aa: CSASTSNYGYTF
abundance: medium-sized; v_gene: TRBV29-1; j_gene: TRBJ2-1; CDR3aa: CSVESSGGNEQFF
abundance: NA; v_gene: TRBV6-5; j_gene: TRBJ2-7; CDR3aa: CASANNIYEQYF
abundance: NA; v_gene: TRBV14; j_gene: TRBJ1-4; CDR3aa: CASSQDWGNTNEKLFF
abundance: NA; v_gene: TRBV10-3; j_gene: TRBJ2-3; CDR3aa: CAISEGISTDTQYF
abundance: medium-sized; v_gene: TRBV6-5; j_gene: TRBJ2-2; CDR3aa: CASRSPSGRSGELFF
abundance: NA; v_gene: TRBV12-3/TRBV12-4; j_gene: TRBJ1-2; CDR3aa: CASSPGQSFNGYTF
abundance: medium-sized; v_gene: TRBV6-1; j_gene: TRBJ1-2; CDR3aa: CASRGTGGADGYTF
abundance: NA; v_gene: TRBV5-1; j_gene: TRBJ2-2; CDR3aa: CASSLDPRGTGELFF
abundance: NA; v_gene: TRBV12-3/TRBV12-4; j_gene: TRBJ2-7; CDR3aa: CASSYSSNRTPSYEQYF
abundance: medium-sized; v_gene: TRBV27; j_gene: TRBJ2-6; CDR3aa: CASRRTYSSGANVLTF
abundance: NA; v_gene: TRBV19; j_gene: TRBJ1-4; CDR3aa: CASRHRGEKLFF
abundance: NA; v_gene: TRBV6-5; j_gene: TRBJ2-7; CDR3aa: CAVGGGSSYEQYF
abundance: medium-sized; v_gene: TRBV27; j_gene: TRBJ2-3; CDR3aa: CASSLKTSGTDTQYF
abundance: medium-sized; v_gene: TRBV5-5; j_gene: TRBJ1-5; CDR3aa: CASSFNRGQPQHF
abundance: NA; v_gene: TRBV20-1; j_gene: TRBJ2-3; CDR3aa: CSARGAGGIADTQYF
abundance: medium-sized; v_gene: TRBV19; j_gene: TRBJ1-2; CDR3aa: CASSTGTRVGNGYTF
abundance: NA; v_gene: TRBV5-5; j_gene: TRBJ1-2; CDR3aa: CASSLAGTGNYGYTF
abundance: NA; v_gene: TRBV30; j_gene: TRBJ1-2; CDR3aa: CAWRNPRRLNYGYTF
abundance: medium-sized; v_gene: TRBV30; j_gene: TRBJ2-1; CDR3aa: CAWSVRTYNEQFF
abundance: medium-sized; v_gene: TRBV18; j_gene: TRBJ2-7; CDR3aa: CASSPPASGTYEQYF
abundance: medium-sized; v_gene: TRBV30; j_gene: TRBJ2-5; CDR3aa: CAWAGVRETQYF
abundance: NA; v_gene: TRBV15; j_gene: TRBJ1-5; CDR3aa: CATSWTPGNQPQHF
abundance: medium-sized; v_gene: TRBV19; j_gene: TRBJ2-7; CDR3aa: CASSPTRSYEQYF
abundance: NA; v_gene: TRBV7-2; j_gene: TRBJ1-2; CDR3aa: CASSLNRPGVDGYTF
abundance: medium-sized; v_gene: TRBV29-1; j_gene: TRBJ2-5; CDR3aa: CSARGYRAETQYF
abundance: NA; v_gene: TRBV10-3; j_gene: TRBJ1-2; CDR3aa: CAIKGSIYGYTF
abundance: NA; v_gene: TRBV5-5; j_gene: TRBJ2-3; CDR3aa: CASSLAGAGTDTQYF